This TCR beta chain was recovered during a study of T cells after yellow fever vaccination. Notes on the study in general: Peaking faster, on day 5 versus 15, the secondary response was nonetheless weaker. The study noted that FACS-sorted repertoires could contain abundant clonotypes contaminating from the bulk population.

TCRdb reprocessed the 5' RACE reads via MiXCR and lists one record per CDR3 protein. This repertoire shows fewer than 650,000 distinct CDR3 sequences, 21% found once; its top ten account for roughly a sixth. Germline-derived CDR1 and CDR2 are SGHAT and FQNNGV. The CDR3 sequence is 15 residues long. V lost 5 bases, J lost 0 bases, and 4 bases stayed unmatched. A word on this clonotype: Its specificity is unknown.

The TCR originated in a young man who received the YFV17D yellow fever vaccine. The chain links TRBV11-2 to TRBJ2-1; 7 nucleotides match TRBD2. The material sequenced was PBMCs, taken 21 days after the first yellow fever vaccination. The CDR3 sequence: CASSQLANSYNEQFF. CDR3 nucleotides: TGTGCCAGCAGCCAACTAGCGAACTCCTACAATGAGCAGTTCTTC.